This section outlines one T cell receptor beta chain sequence together with its context. Its antigen is currently unknown. With 6 bases removed from V and 2 bases from J, the gap between germline ends came to 10 bases. CDR1 is MNHEY and CDR2 is SVGAGI in the germline V gene. CDR3 length: 13 amino acids. This sample stems from a study of cytomegalovirus exposure and HLA in healthy donors. The overall study: Earlier findings included roughly 100 million unique TCR beta sequences obtained from 170 million or so T cells.

Use of 60 Vbeta and 13 Jbeta primers characterized the PCR. TCRdb keeps only in-frame clones here, not all; method: immunoSEQ multiplex PCR. The repertoire table contains around 70,000 clones. The study, taken as a whole, reports: A classifier reportedly called cytomegalovirus status with high sensitivity and specificity. Later analysis showed TCR association rates varying by HLA locus, highest for DRB1 and lowest for HLA-C. V- and J-gene trimming of TCR beta was linked (in a later analysis) to a missense DCLRE1C variant.

The sequencing input was PBMCs. The chain is built from TRBV6-5 and TRBJ2-5, with D tentatively TRBD1 (5 bases). The TCR originated in a woman aged 40 to 50 in good health and CMV-seropositive. The CDR3 reads CASRWTSQETQYF. CDR3 nucleotides: TGTGCCAGCAGATGGACATCTCAAGAGACCCAGTACTTC.